This TCR beta chain was retrieved from a study of graft-versus-host responses after intestinal transplantation. Study background: Recipients uniformly received anti-thymocyte globulin induction, followed by tacrolimus and steroids for roughly 3 years. Whole-study findings and limits: The study associated peak circulating GvH clone levels with early post-transplant HvG declines.

Libraries were prepared by immunoSEQ multiplex PCR; TCRdb keeps only in-frame clonotypes and omits some of them. Of roughly 110,000 clones listed, roughly 93% are singletons. Note on this clone: Its antigen is not identified.

Germline-derived CDR1 and CDR2 are LNHDA and SQIVND (reference sequence). CDR3 length: 13 residues. Deletions cut 5 bases from V and 10 bases from J, with 12 bases between. J is TRBJ1-6 and V is TRBV19, with D maybe TRBD1 (6 bases). The receptor comes from a human donor who was the organ donor for an intestinal transplant. Material: unstimulated CD8+ T cells sorted from spleen or lymph node cells, obtained before transplant. This CDR3 reads CASSGGAGSPLHF. The CDR3 nucleotides are TGTGCCAGTAGTGGGGGGGCCGGATCACCCCTCCACTTT.